This TCR beta chain was found in a study of human T cells and chemical hapten exposure (dated by TCRdb to the early 2020s). Describing the broader study: For sensitization, 2% DPC in acetone was applied to a 2 cm by 2 cm area of upper inner arm skin. Alopecia areata with under or over 50% scalp involvement, alopecia totalis and alopecia universalis were represented in the patient cohort, which was mostly female. This study followed changes in the peripheral blood TCR repertoire in vivo during primary and secondary sensitization of alopecia patients to the hapten diphenylcyclopropenone (DPC). Patients additionally received weekly therapeutic DPC doses to the scalp throughout the approximately 22-week study period. For TCR sequencing, blood came from 25 to 35 alopecia patients at anywhere from one to four time points (pre-sensitization, 2, 6 and 24 weeks). Patient blood was sampled pre-sensitization (week 0) and at 2, 6 and about 24 weeks after DPC sensitization. Patch testing on the upper back used Finn chambers containing 0.01% DPC, with scoring done after 6 days according to International Contact Dermatitis Research Group standards. Both TCR alpha and TCR beta chains were sequenced from each blood RNA sample. Libraries were pooled for sequencing, and per-sample TCR yields varied mainly because of small differences in library volumes within the pool.

Broad study findings and their caveats: Repeated subsampling changed both the strength of the expansion versus patch-test correlation and the threshold at which the correlation became significant. Significantly more large CDR3 similarity clusters were formed by expanded TCRs than by pre-sensitization or healthy control sets, consistent with antigen-driven responses. No change with DPC sensitization was found in the number of TCRs above 1 in 1000 frequency, and no evidence of global repertoire structure alterations was found. Alopecia, a presumed autoimmune disease, was present in all patients, so the immune response of the patients might differ from that of healthy individuals. The number of PT1 expanded TCRs positively correlated with patch test score, significant at thresholds 8, 16 and 32 but not 4.

The sample's time point label, in plain terms: patch test 3, about 24 weeks after DPC sensitization. The sample's treatment or condition label, decoded: therapeutic diphenylcyclopropenone sensitization with weekly scalp DPC. Unfractionated whole blood was collected in Tempus Blood RNA tubes, and total RNA was extracted from that blood. At every patch-test visit, the blood draw took place before the patch test was put on. Patients were eligible if aged 18 to 70, diagnosed with alopecia and judged suitable for DPC therapy, and pregnant patients were excluded. Library prep was done by RACE. Instrument on record: NextSeq 500. Library preparation attached unique molecular identifiers to individual cDNA molecules for quantitative, reproducible TCR counting. The authors processed their data as follows. A median of roughly 100,000 TCRs per sample was observed, with a range of about 23,224 to 750,000. The Decombinator software suite was used to annotate V, J and CDR3 in the TCR reads. For PS versus PT1 abundance plots, all samples were subsampled to the same number of TCRs (28,000). TCRs were defined as expanded if absent before sensitization and observed at least eight times at the 2-week time point. TCRdb applied fastp at Q25 and MiXCR to the public reads, then kept only in-frame beta chains. Each entry merges the rows of one CDR3 protein and shows their most common DNA and genes. The authors' filters were not applied to this entry. The sample data list approximately 41,000 distinct CDR3 sequences, and 9% to 9.5% of these were observed just once. Around 28% of the sample is in the top ten clones.

Details on this clonotype: Its antigen is currently not known. Within one base of it there is no much larger clone, and no base qualities were kept.

V drops 5 bases and J drops 10 bases, leaving 12 bases in between. CDR1 and CDR2 are drawn from the germline V gene (reference sequence): SEHNR, FQNEAQ. The CDR3 runs 12 amino acids, cysteine and phenylalanine included. Only the CDR3 portion is preserved as DNA: 36 bases, with reading frame beginning at the first base. This clonotype was obtained from a man in his fifties or sixties with alopecia areata. Some clones in this sample may be carry-over from other donors' samples. The V and J genes are TRBV7-9 and TRBJ2-1; the D segment is perhaps TRBD1 or TRBD2, each sharing 5 matched bases. The sequenced sample was whole blood, obtained in connection with sensitization to the hapten diphenylcyclopropenone (DPC). For the CDR3, the sequence is CASSLEWGEQFF. The nucleotide sequence is TGTGCCAGCAGCCTAGAATGGGGGGAGCAGTTCTTC.